These 12 T cell receptor beta chains share one sample of origin, sequenced in a study of shared clonotypes between healthy human individuals (dated by TCRdb to the early 2020s). CD8 naive samples were CD45RO-negative cells positively selected for CCR7, giving a CD45RA+CCR7+ population that excluded TemRA cells. Libraries were prepared through the immunoSEQ multiplex PCR assay. As stored in TCRdb, this immuneACCESS dataset retains in-frame rearrangements with V and J assigned. A fraction of the clones does not appear; measured against another copy, unresolved V genes explain less than half of the discrepancy, and the remainder lacks a known reason. The sample includes 550,000 to 600,000 clones, with roughly 98% observed a single time. The ten largest clones take up less than 0.35% of the sample. Material for sequencing was naive CD8+ T cells sorted from blood. The cell subset or site label for this specimen denotes: CD45RA+CCR7+. These receptors all stem from a man aged 25-45 years in good health.

The chain carries TRBV7-2 and TRBJ2-7; 8 positions match TRBD2. After removal of 8 bases from V and 4 bases from J, the junction contained 7 bases not matched to a gene. CDR3 length equals 13 residues. Germline V CDR1 and CDR2: SGHTA, FQGNSA. CDR3 in amino acids: CASRTSPGYEQYF. The DNA of the CDR3 is TGTGCCAGCCGGACTAGCCCCGGGTACGAGCAGTACTTC.

The sample holds a few counts of this clone. This chain joins TRBV2 and TRBJ2-1; D might be TRBD1 (5 bases). V was shortened by 4 bases and J by 10 bases, with 11 bases between the two germline ends. The CDR3 totals 12 residues. Per germline, CDR1 SNHLY and CDR2 FYNNEI. The CDR3 nucleotides are TGTGCCAGCAGTGCACAGACAGAAGAGCAGTTCTTC. It yields the protein CASSAQTEEQFF. The entire variable domain, with the rest obtained from reference TRBV2 and TRBJ2-1, is as follows: EPEVTQTPSHQVTQMGQEVILRCVPISNHLYFYWYRQILGQKVEFLVSFYNNEISEKSEIFDDQFSVERPDGSNFTLKIRSTKLEDSAMYFCASSAQTEEQFFGPGTRLTVL.

V gene TRBV7-9 combines with J gene TRBJ1-4; perhaps TRBD1 as D (6 bases). Germline V lookup: CDR1 SEHNR, CDR2 FQNEAQ (reference sequence). V dropped 5 bases and J dropped 6 bases, with 13 bases sitting between them. This CDR3 spans 14 amino acids. CDR3 loop: CASSNDRFDEKLFF. CDR3 nucleotides: TGTGCCAGCAGCAACGACAGGTTCGATGAAAAACTGTTTTTT.

Comments on this clone: It is unclear where the CDR3 begins or ends on the DNA, so no DNA is shown, and the CDR3 is as TCRdb lists it. V gene TRBV5-4 combines with J gene TRBJ2-3. Both ends counted, the CDR3 spans 14 residues. Germline assignment: CDR1 SGHNT and CDR2 YYREEE (reference sequence). The CDR3 is CASSSSDSTDTQYF.

The chain joins TRBV28 to TRBJ2-3; 8 nucleotides line up with TRBD2. The CDR3 is 18 residues long. The trim removed 6 bases at V and 5 bases at J, leaving 19 bases unmatched. CDR1 and CDR2 from the germline V gene are MDHEN and SYDVKM. CDR3 residues: CASSSPQRAGAYIDTQYF. The CDR3 DNA is TGTGCCAGCAGCAGTCCTCAGAGAGCGGGAGCTTACATAGATACGCAGTATTTT.

V gene TRBV27 combines with J gene TRBJ1-2, with TRBD1 identical over 7 bases. Germline V gene lookup returns CDR1 MNHEY and CDR2 SMNVEV (reference sequence). This CDR3 is built from 14 residues. J gave up 2 bases and V 2 bases, and 2 bases lay outside the gene matches. CDR3 coding DNA: TGTGCCAGCAGTTTACGGGGACAGAACTATGGCTACACCTTC. Translating gives CASSLRGQNYGYTF.

The genes are TRBV5-1 and TRBJ2-7, with no clear D. Germline CDR1 and CDR2: SGHRS and YFSETQ. CDR3 length: 12 residues. V was shortened by 6 bases and J by 0 bases, with 7 bases between the two germline ends. CDR3 nucleotides: TGCGCCAGCAAGGGCTACTCCTACGAGCAGTACTTC. Residues: CASKGYSYEQYF.

The CDR3 reads CASSSTGGPGNTIYF. In DNA form, the CDR3 reads TGTGCCAGCAGCTCAACAGGGGGCCCTGGAAACACCATATATTTT. J is TRBJ1-3 and V is TRBV9, with TRBD1 matching over 9 bases. V was clipped by 4 bases and J by 2 bases; unmatched bases: 4. The CDR3 extends over 15 amino acids. Germline V CDR1 and CDR2: SGDLS, YYNGEE. Variable domain in full (rest from reference TRBV9 and TRBJ1-3): DSGVTQTPKHLITATGQRVTLRCSPRSGDLSVYWYQQSLDQGLQFLIQYYNGEERAKGNILERFSAQQFPDLHSELNLSSLELGDSALYFCASSSTGGPGNTIYFGEGSWLTVV.

This clone was counted once. This rearrangement joins TRBV27 to TRBJ2-7; TRBD1 matches 9 bases. Germline values: CDR1 MNHEY, CDR2 SMNVEV (reference sequence). The CDR3 runs to 14 residues. The junction had 7 bases not matched to a gene; V was cut back by 6 bases and J by 4 bases. The CDR3 is CASSWGTGQYEQYF. The CDR3 DNA reads as TGTGCCAGCAGCTGGGGGACAGGGCAATACGAGCAGTACTTC.

The CDR3 DNA reads TGTGCCAGCAGCTTGGTGGCTAGCGGTCTGGACGAGCAGTACTTC. Translated, it gives CASSLVASGLDEQYF. The chain has TRBV7-9 and TRBJ2-7, with 7 bases aligning to TRBD2. J gave up 5 bases and V 3 bases, and 10 bases lay outside the gene matches. Germline-derived CDR1 and CDR2 are SEHNR and FQNEAQ (reference sequence). The CDR3 contains 15 residues.

The chain employs TRBV10-3 and TRBJ2-7; either TRBD1 or TRBD2 may fit D (6 bases each). Germline CDR1 reads ENHRY; CDR2 reads SYGVKD. The CDR3 spans 19 residues. The V end lost 3 bases, the J end lost 3 bases, and 27 bases lay between the germline ends. This CDR3 reads CAISDPGGRRRIYGYEQYF. The CDR3 DNA reads as TGTGCCATCAGTGACCCTGGGGGGCGCAGGCGAATCTACGGCTACGAGCAGTACTTC.

V and J are TRBV7-9 and TRBJ2-7, with 7 bases identical to TRBD1. After removal of 5 bases from V and 3 bases from J, the junction contained 10 bases not matched to a gene. Germline-derived CDR1 and CDR2 are SEHNR and FQNEAQ (reference sequence). The CDR3 has 15 amino acids. CDR3 in DNA: TGTGCCAGCAGCCCCCCGACAGGGTGGGACTACGAGCAGTACTTC. Translating it yields CASSPPTGWDYEQYF.